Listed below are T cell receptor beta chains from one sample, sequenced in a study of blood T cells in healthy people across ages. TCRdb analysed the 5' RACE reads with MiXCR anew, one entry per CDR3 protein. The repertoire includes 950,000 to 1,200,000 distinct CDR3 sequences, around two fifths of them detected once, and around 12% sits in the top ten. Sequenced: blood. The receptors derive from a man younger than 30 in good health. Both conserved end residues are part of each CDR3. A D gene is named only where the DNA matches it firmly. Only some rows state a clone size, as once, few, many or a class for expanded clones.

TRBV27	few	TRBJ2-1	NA	CASSSQGRSSYNEQFF	TGTGCCAGCAGTTCCCAAGGGCGGAGCTCCTACAATGAGCAGTTCTTC
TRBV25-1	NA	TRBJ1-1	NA	CASYGDMNTEAFF	TGTGCCAGCTACGGAGACATGAACACTGAAGCTTTCTTT
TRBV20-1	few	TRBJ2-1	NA	CSARDLGGYNEQFF	TGCAGTGCTAGAGATCTAGGGGGCTACAATGAGCAGTTCTTC
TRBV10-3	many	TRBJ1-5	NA	CAISDPARGVEISNQPQHF	TGTGCCATCAGTGACCCCGCTCGGGGGGTCGAGATTAGCAATCAGCCCCAGCATTTT
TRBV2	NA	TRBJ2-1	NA	CASSEGTPQGQFF	TGTGCCAGCAGTGAAGGGACCCCTCAGGGCCAGTTCTTC
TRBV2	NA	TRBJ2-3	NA	CASSEDRAITDTQYF	TGTGCCAGCAGTGAAGATCGAGCTATCACAGATACGCAGTATTTT
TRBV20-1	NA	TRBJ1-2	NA	CSAGGGYDGYTF	TGCAGTGCCGGGGGGGGATACGATGGCTACACCTTC
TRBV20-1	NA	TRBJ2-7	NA	CSATGRGRYEQYF	TGCAGTGCTACGGGCCGAGGCAGATACGAGCAGTACTTC
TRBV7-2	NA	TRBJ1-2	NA	CASSFQAGLGYTF	TGTGCCAGCAGCTTCCAGGCCGGACTTGGCTACACCTTC
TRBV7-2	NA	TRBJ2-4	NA	CASSLKVQQLNIQYF	TGTGCCAGCAGCTTAAAAGTCCAGCAACTTAACATTCAGTACTTC
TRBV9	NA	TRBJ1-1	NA	CASSERAGSNSEAFF	TGTGCCAGCAGCGAGAGGGCAGGGAGTAACTCTGAAGCTTTCTTT
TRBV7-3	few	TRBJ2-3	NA	CASSLTIGTDTQYF	TGTGCCAGCAGCTTAACGATTGGGACAGATACGCAGTATTTT
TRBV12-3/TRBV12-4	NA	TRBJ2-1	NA	CASSLLNVGFNNKQFF	TGTGCCAGCAGTTTATTGAACGTGGGTTTTAACAATAAGCAGTTCTTC
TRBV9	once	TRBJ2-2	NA	CASSVGNSNTGELFF	TGTGCCAGCAGCGTAGGGAATTCGAACACCGGGGAGCTGTTTTTT
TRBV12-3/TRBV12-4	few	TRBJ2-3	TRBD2	CASSLGGTSGANTQYF	TGTGCCAGCAGTTTAGGGGGGACTAGCGGGGCTAATACGCAGTATTTT
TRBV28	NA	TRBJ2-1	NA	CASVLGDEQFF	TGTGCCAGCGTTTTGGGGGATGAGCAGTTCTTC
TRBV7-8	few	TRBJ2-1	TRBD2	CASSLVTKRGQWEQFF	TGTGCCAGCAGCTTAGTGACAAAGCGGGGCCAATGGGAGCAGTTCTTC
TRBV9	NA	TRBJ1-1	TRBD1	CAGSPRDSQNTEAFF	TGTGCCGGCAGCCCCCGGGACAGTCAGAACACTGAAGCTTTCTTT
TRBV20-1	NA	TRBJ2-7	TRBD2	CSAIGAGGNLENEQYF	TGCAGCGCTATCGGAGCGGGGGGCAACCTGGAGAATGAGCAGTACTTC
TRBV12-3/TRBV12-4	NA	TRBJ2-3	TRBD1	CASTLRTGRTDTQYF	TGTGCCAGCACCCTCCGGACAGGGAGAACAGATACGCAGTATTTT
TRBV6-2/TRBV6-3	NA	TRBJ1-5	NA	CASRRGIGNQPQHF	TGTGCCAGCAGGCGGGGTATTGGCAATCAGCCCCAGCATTTT
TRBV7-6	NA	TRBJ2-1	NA	CASSLTEDEQFF	TGTGCCAGCAGCCTGACAGAAGATGAGCAGTTCTTC
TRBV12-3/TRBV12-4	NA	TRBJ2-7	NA	CACSLGYWGNEQYF	TGTGCCTGCAGTTTAGGGTACTGGGGGAACGAGCAGTACTTC
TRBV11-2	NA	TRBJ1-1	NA	CASSLRKAGNTEAFF	TGTGCCAGCAGCTTAAGGAAGGCAGGGAACACTGAAGCTTTCTTT
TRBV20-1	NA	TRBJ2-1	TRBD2	CSARPGTRRNEQFF	TGCAGTGCTAGACCCGGGACTAGGCGCAATGAGCAGTTCTTC
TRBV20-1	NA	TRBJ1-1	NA	CSARGRDLGAEAFF	TGCAGTGCTAGAGGTAGGGATTTGGGGGCTGAAGCTTTCTTT
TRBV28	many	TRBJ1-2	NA	CASSPNSYGYTF	TGTGCCAGCAGTCCAAACAGCTATGGCTACACCTTC
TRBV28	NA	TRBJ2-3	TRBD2	CASSSAWSSGDQTDTQYF	TGTGCCAGCAGTTCGGCGTGGTCTAGCGGGGACCAAACAGATACGCAGTATTTT
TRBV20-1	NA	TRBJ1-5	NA	CSASGRQNQPQHF	TGCAGTGCTAGCGGCAGACAAAATCAGCCCCAGCATTTT
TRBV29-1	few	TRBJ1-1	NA	CSVEGRGRDLNTEAFF	TGCAGCGTTGAAGGACGGGGGCGGGATCTGAACACTGAAGCTTTCTTT
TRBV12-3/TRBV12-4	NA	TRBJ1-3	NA	CASSPRSSSGNTIYF	TGTGCCAGCAGTCCCCGGAGCTCCTCTGGAAACACCATATATTTT
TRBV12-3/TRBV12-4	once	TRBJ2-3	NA	CASSLGRVSADMQYF	TGTGCCAGCAGTTTAGGTAGGGTTAGCGCAGATATGCAGTATTTT
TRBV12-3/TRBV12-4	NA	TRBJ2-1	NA	CASSLGRAYKTARLYEQFF	TGTGCCAGCAGTTTGGGCAGGGCGTACAAAACTGCCCGCTTGTATGAGCAGTTCTTC
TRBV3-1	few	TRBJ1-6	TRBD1	CASSQVPGTGLSPLHF	TGTGCCAGCAGCCAAGTCCCGGGGACAGGTCTTTCACCCCTCCACTTT
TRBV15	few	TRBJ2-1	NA	CATSRLTGQETQFF	TGTGCCACCAGCAGATTGACAGGACAAGAGACCCAGTTCTTC
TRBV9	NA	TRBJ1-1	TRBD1	CASSVNPGGRGAFF	TGTGCCAGCAGCGTGAACCCAGGGGGCCGAGGAGCTTTCTTT
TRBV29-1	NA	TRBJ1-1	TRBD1	CSGARGTATEAFF	TGCAGCGGCGCCCGTGGGACAGCTACTGAAGCTTTCTTT
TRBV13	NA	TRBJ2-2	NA	CASSLRRYNTGELFF	TGTGCCAGCAGCTTACGACGGTATAACACCGGGGAGCTGTTTTTT
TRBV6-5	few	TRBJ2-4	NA	CASSPNKNIQYF	TGTGCCAGCAGTCCGAACAAAAACATTCAGTACTTC
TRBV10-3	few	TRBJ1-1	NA	CAISERGNTEAFF	TGTGCCATCAGTGAACGTGGGAACACTGAAGCTTTCTTT
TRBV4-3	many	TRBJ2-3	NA	CASSHSGITDTQYF	TGCGCCAGCAGCCACTCGGGCATCACAGATACGCAGTATTTT
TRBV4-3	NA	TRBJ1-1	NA	CASSQDWMAGEAFF	TGCGCCAGCAGCCAAGATTGGATGGCAGGCGAAGCTTTCTTT
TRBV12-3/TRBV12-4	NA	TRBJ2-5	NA	CASSPQPHTGETQYF	TGTGCCAGCAGTCCTCAACCCCACACCGGAGAGACCCAGTACTTC
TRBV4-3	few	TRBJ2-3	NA	CATKASGTDTQYF	TGCGCCACCAAGGCGAGTGGCACAGATACGCAGTATTTT
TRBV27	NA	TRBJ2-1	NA	CASSFIRTTHEQFF	TGTGCCAGCAGTTTTATCCGAACCACGCATGAGCAGTTCTTC